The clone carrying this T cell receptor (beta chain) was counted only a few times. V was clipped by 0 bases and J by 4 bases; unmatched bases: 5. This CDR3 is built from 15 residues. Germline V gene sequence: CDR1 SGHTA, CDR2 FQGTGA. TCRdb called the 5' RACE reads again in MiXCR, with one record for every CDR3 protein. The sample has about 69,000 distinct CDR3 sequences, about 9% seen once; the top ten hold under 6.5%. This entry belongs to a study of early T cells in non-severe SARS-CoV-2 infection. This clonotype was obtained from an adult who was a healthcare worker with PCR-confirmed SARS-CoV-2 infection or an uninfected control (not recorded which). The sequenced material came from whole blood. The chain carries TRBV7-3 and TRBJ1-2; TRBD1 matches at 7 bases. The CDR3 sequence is CASSLTSGGSYGYTF. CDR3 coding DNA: TGTGCCAGCAGCTTAACTTCAGGGGGATCCTATGGCTACACCTTC.